The TCR beta chain under discussion was sequenced for a study of memory CD4+ T cells and cytomegalovirus serostatus (dated by TCRdb to the late 2010s). Turning to the overall study: The cohort included approximately 35 healthy adults from Belgium, of whom 9 were CMV seropositive and some 24 were CMV seronegative. To replicate a published TCR-based CMV serostatus classifier, the researchers sequenced the CD4+ memory TCRbeta repertoires of a Belgian cohort whose cytomegalovirus serostatus was known.

Single viable CD3+CD4+CD8-CD45RO+ cells were sorted as memory CD4+ T cells on a FACSAria II. CMV serostatus was assessed using a Roche Elecsys assay, by which serum IgG against CMV pp150, pp28, p38 and p52 was detected. After the samples were thawed, total CD4+ T cells were enriched through positive selection using CD4 magnetic microbeads. The samples came from a separate study whose specific focus was interrogating the CD4+ T cell memory repertoire. Peripheral blood mononuclear cells were isolated and cryopreserved according to standard operating procedures, and serum was kept at -80 degrees C. Staining used CD3-PerCP (BW264/56), CD4-APC (RPA-T4), CD45RO-PE (UCHT1) and CD8-Pacific Orange (3B5) antibodies, with Sytox blue excluding non-viable cells. Summary of the overall study and its limitations: Of around 150 previously reported CMV-associated TCRbeta sequences, approximately 70 appeared in the CD4+ memory repertoires, each in one to five individuals. The original-framework classifier achieved a median bootstrapped AUC of about 0.95 with a 95% CI of 0.76-1.00 on the Belgian cohort. Unlike the original study, which covered naive and memory CD4+ and CD8+ populations, the Belgian study sequenced only CD4+CD45RO+ memory cells. Results were interpreted as suggesting that the CMV-associated TCR signature is largely present in the CD4+ memory repertoire. For predicting CMV serostatus, the median bootstrapped AUC was roughly 0.95 using the original framework and 0.91 using a US-trained random forest.

Trimming removed 6 bases from V and 5 bases from J, leaving 12 bases between the germline ends. Measured from the cysteine to the phenylalanine, the CDR3 is 13 residues long. Kept here is only the CDR3 DNA, which spans 39 bases and is read in frame from base 1. Reading the germline V gene gives CDR1 MNHNS and CDR2 SASEGT. Genomic DNA was extracted from sorted cells with the Quick-DNA Microprep Kit. Amplification of TCRbeta DNA was done with the immunoSEQ hsTCRbeta kit, following the protocol from the manufacturer. An Illumina MiSeq instrument was used to sequence the TCRbeta libraries. The paper's data handling went like this. Following removal of out-of-frame sequences, roughly 2 million distinct TCRbeta sequences were retained, with an average of approximately 64,000 per individual. Two values were used to score each individual: the count of 150 to 200 previously reported CMV-associated TCRbeta sequences and the total count of productive distinct TCRbeta sequences. A beta-binomial model was reimplemented in Python, and scikit-learn random forests with default parameters were trained on data from the US cohort. Classifier performance on the Belgian cohort was reported as the median AUC with percentile confidence intervals calculated over 10,000 bootstrap iterations. The immuneACCESS repertoire file appears here via TCRdb, limited to in-frame rearrangements. These files lack a portion of the clones; in checked studies, under half of the deficit traces to unresolved V genes, and the cause of the others is not known. That table supplies the V and J calls and clone size; D and trimming were determined from the DNA. A total of about 25,000 clones appear in this sample, roughly 76% of them only once. Roughly 1% of the sample is in the top ten clones.

About this clone itself: Its antigen remains unidentified. Per-nucleotide qualities are absent, and no much larger clonotype sits a single base away.

The source material was memory CD4+ T cells from blood. The chain was built from TRBV6-1 and TRBJ2-3; TRBD2 could be the D gene, as 6 bases match. The source of this sequence is an adult in good health and CMV-seronegative. The CDR3 amino acid sequence is: CASRDGRIDTQYF. The nucleotide sequence reads TGTGCCAGCAGGGACGGGAGAATAGATACGCAGTATTTT.